This note documents a single TCR beta chain sequence. Antigen: not known. The junction does not match germline at one end; this may be a read error. This entry is derived from a study of CD8 T cells in ankylosing spondylitis. Study results and limitations: Earlier literature documents some of the motif variants in reactive arthritis synovial fluid and blood. Ankylosing spondylitis blood appeared to be characterized by a TCR beta motif of eight highly homologous variants.

Each CDR3 protein gets one entry after TCRdb re-called the 5' RACE reads with MiXCR. The data show 100,000 to 150,000 distinct CDR3 sequences, with approximately 6.8% seen just once and about 12% held by the top ten. The CDR3 runs to 17 residues. Germline CDR1 is DFQATT and CDR2 is SNEGSKA (reference sequence). The sample was blood, either unsorted or a sorted T cell fraction (not recorded which). This receptor was obtained from a male donor with ankylosing spondylitis or in good health (not recorded which). The chain uses TRBV20-1 and TRBJ2-2; D is perhaps TRBD1 or TRBD2 (5 bases each). The CDR3 nucleotides are TGCTGTGCTAGAGACAGTCGGCTAGCCCGGGACACCGGGGAGCTGTTTTTT. Its protein is CCARDSRLARDTGELFF.